The sequence of this T cell receptor beta chain was determined in a study of patients and donors after allogeneic stem cell transplantation. This clonotype came up a few times. TCRdb passed the RT-PCR reads through MiXCR, listing each CDR3 protein once. The table shows some 960,000 distinct CDR3 sequences, with 18% occurring only once. The CDR3 has 17 residues. Germline assignment: CDR1 SNHLY and CDR2 FYNNEI. Losses at the gene ends were 4 bases for V and 0 bases for J; bases not matched to a gene: 7. The sequenced sample consisted of blood, either unsorted or a sorted T cell fraction (not recorded which). This chain links TRBV2 with TRBJ1-5, with 9 positions matching TRBD1. This receptor was obtained from a human donor who was either an allogeneic HSCT recipient or a stem cell or donor lymphocyte infusion donor (not recorded which). It is not recorded whose cells these are; they may come from a transplant donor. CDR3 sequence (DNA): TGTGCCAGCAGTGGACCACAGGGGGCGCCTAGCAATCAGCCCCAGCATTTT. Translated: CASSGPQGAPSNQPQHF.